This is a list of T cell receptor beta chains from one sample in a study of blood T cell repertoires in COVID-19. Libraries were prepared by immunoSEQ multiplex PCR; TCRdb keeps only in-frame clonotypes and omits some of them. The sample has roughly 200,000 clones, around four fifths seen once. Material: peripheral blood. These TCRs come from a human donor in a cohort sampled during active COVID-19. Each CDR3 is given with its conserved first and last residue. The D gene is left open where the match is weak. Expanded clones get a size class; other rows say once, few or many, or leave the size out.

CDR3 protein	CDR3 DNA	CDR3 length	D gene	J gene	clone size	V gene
CASSISGRHYEQYF	TGTGCCAGCAGTATAAGCGGGAGACACTACGAGCAGTACTTC	14	TRBD2	TRBJ2-7	few	TRBV2
CASSPGTGELFF	TGTGCCAGCAGCCCCGGGACCGGGGAGCTGTTTTTT	12	-	TRBJ2-2	-	TRBV27
CSACRGETQYF	TGCAGTGCGTGCAGGGGAGAGACCCAGTACTTC	11	-	TRBJ2-5	-	TRBV20-1
CASSDIAGVGYTF	TGTGCCAGCAGCGATATAGCAGGGGTTGGCTACACCTTC	13	-	TRBJ1-2	-	TRBV14
CASSLGGLYNNEQFF	TGTGCCAGCAGTTTGGGCGGACTATATAACAATGAGCAGTTCTTC	15	-	TRBJ2-1	-	TRBV28
CASSSPAGLRDTQYF	TGTGCCAGCAGCTCCCCCGCAGGGTTAAGAGATACGCAGTATTTT	15	-	TRBJ2-3	-	TRBV7-9
CASSLDRGSSYNSPLHF	TGTGCCAGCAGTCTTGACAGGGGCAGCTCCTATAATTCACCCCTCCACTTT	17	TRBD1	TRBJ1-6	-	TRBV27
CASSLSGGNQPQHF	TGTGCCAGCAGTTTGTCGGGGGGCAATCAGCCCCAGCATTTT	14	-	TRBJ1-5	-	TRBV28
CACGQSSGNTIYF	TGTGCCTGCGGACAGTCCTCTGGAAACACCATATATTTT	13	-	TRBJ1-3	-	TRBV30
CASSQDLSGGITTRGGANVLTF	TGTGCCAGCAGCCAAGATCTTAGCGGGGGAATTACGACCCGGGGAGGGGCCAACGTCCTGACTTTC	22	TRBD2	TRBJ2-6	-	TRBV3-1/TRBV3-2
CAISDSQNTGELFF	TGTGCCATCAGTGATAGCCAGAACACCGGGGAGCTGTTTTTT	14	-	TRBJ2-2	-	TRBV10-3
CASSPTSIQKNTEAFF	TGTGCCAGCAGCCCGACTTCGATACAAAAGAACACTGAAGCTTTCTTT	16	-	TRBJ1-1	few	TRBV16
CASSPQGSRSPLHF	TGTGCCAGCTCACCCCAGGGGTCTAGGTCACCCCTCCACTTT	14	-	TRBJ1-6	few	TRBV18
CASSPRGRGREQYF	TGTGCCAGCAGTCCAAGAGGTCGAGGGCGCGAGCAGTACTTC	14	-	TRBJ2-7	-	TRBV3-1/TRBV3-2
CASSDRVTEAFF	TGTGCCAGCAGTGATCGGGTCACTGAAGCTTTCTTT	12	-	TRBJ1-1	-	TRBV28
CASSLGGAGEPEAFF	TGCGCCAGCAGCCTGGGTGGGGCAGGGGAACCTGAAGCTTTCTTT	15	-	TRBJ1-1	-	TRBV5-1
CASSPRDRGNTGELFF	TGTGCCAGCAGCCCCCGGGACAGGGGAAACACCGGGGAGCTGTTTTTT	16	TRBD1	TRBJ2-2	-	TRBV4-2
CASSPDRVGYTF	TGCGCCAGCAGCCCCGACAGGGTCGGCTACACCTTC	12	TRBD1	TRBJ1-2	-	TRBV5-1
CASSQSWRGRDTQYF	TGTGCCAGCAGCCAATCCTGGAGGGGTCGAGATACGCAGTATTTT	15	-	TRBJ2-3	-	TRBV3-1/TRBV3-2
CASSDSQGTQYF	TGTGCCAGCTCAGACAGTCAGGGGACCCAGTACTTC	12	-	TRBJ2-5	-	TRBV18
CASRPWAGGETQYF	TGTGCCAGCAGACCCTGGGCAGGAGGGGAGACCCAGTACTTC	14	-	TRBJ2-5	-	TRBV25-1
CASSPIQGTGANVLTF	TGTGCCAGCTCACCGATTCAGGGGACCGGGGCCAACGTCCTGACTTTC	16	-	TRBJ2-6	-	TRBV18
CASSLFPQSDYEQYF	TGTGCCAGCAGTTTATTCCCCCAAAGCGACTACGAGCAGTACTTC	15	-	TRBJ2-7	-	TRBV27
CASSLGLAGGYYEQYF	TGCGCCAGCAGCTTAGGGCTAGCGGGAGGGTATTACGAGCAGTACTTC	16	TRBD2	TRBJ2-7	-	TRBV5-1
CSVGDRGGQPQHF	TGCAGCGTTGGTGACAGGGGTGGGCAGCCCCAGCATTTT	13	TRBD1	TRBJ1-5	-	TRBV29-1
CASSSGGPQHF	TGTGCCAGCAGCTCGGGGGGGCCCCAGCATTTT	11	-	TRBJ1-5	-	TRBV7-9
CASSSDRVRELFF	TGTGCCAGCAGTTCAGACAGGGTCCGGGAGCTGTTTTTT	13	TRBD1	TRBJ2-2	-	TRBV2
CASYGTTTGAITDTQYF	TGTGCCAGCTACGGGACGACTACAGGGGCTATCACAGATACGCAGTATTTT	17	TRBD1	TRBJ2-3	-	TRBV7-8
CARRKETQYF	TGTGCCAGGAGAAAAGAGACCCAGTACTTC	10	-	TRBJ2-5	-	TRBV6-5
CASRDQGGNTEAFF	TGCGCCAGCAGGGACCAAGGGGGAAACACTGAAGCTTTCTTT	14	-	TRBJ1-1	-	TRBV5-1
CASSSSGGYNEQFF	TGTGCCAGTAGCTCTAGCGGGGGTTACAATGAGCAGTTCTTC	14	TRBD2	TRBJ2-1	-	TRBV19
CSGGLALHETQYF	TGCAGCGGGGGGCTAGCTTTGCATGAGACCCAGTACTTC	13	-	TRBJ2-5	-	TRBV29-1
CASIRGLGTEAFF	TGTGCCAGCATTAGGGGCTTGGGCACTGAAGCTTTCTTT	13	-	TRBJ1-1	-	TRBV2
CASSSGPTYEQYF	TGTGCCAGCAGTTCAGGGCCGACCTACGAGCAGTACTTC	13	-	TRBJ2-7	-	TRBV28
CASSLGGTGGQMNTEAFF	TGTGCCAGCAGTTTAGGGGGGACAGGGGGCCAGATGAACACTGAAGCTTTCTTT	18	TRBD1	TRBJ1-1	-	TRBV28
CASSMDRNTEQFF	TGCGCCAGCAGCATGGACAGAAACACTGAGCAGTTCTTC	13	-	TRBJ2-1	-	TRBV5-1
CASSYDRDGQPQHF	TGTGCCAGCAGTTACGACAGGGATGGTCAGCCCCAGCATTTT	14	TRBD1	TRBJ1-5	-	TRBV6-5
CASGQGTNQPQHF	TGTGCCAGTGGACAGGGTACTAATCAGCCCCAGCATTTT	13	TRBD1	TRBJ1-5	-	TRBV19
CASSQGGVSADNEQFF	TGTGCCAGCAGCCAAGGGGGAGTAAGCGCCGACAATGAGCAGTTCTTC	16	-	TRBJ2-1	-	TRBV4-2
CASSHFGQPGYTF	TGTGCCAGCAGCCATTTCGGACAGCCTGGCTACACCTTC	13	-	TRBJ1-2	-	TRBV3-1/TRBV3-2
CASTNAEGARAYNEQFF	TGTGCCAGCACTAACGCAGAAGGGGCTAGGGCCTACAATGAGCAGTTCTTC	17	-	TRBJ2-1	-	TRBV28
CSVNRGNYGYTF	TGCAGCGTCAACAGGGGTAACTATGGCTACACCTTC	12	TRBD1	TRBJ1-2	-	TRBV29-1
CASRLEQGSYNEQFF	TGTGCCAGCAGGTTAGAACAGGGATCCTACAATGAGCAGTTCTTC	15	-	TRBJ2-1	few	TRBV19
CASSQETGPHQPQHF	TGTGCCAGCAGCCAAGAGACAGGACCCCATCAGCCCCAGCATTTT	15	-	TRBJ1-5	few	TRBV4-2
CASSQRGIDFETQYF	TGTGCCAGCAGCCAACGAGGCATAGATTTCGAGACCCAGTACTTC	15	-	TRBJ2-5	-	TRBV3-1/TRBV3-2
CASSRFRGMNTEAFF	TGTGCCAGCAGCCGATTCCGGGGGATGAACACTGAAGCTTTCTTT	15	-	TRBJ1-1	-	TRBV16
CASISRENTEAFF	TGTGCCAGCATATCACGAGAGAACACTGAAGCTTTCTTT	13	-	TRBJ1-1	-	TRBV2
CASNLGLDGNEQFF	TGTGCCAGCAACCTGGGACTAGACGGCAATGAGCAGTTCTTC	14	TRBD2	TRBJ2-1	-	TRBV2
CAISEGLGNSPLHF	TGTGCCATCAGTGAGGGGCTCGGTAATTCACCCCTCCACTTT	14	-	TRBJ1-6	-	TRBV10-3
CASSPDSGITYNEQFF	TGTGCCAGCTCACCCGATAGCGGGATAACCTACAATGAGCAGTTCTTC	16	TRBD2	TRBJ2-1	-	TRBV18
CASTHETYEQYF	TGTGCCAGCACCCATGAGACCTACGAGCAGTACTTC	12	-	TRBJ2-7	-	TRBV7-8